Described below is a single T cell receptor beta chain sequence and its context. What it binds is not known. The PCR employed 60 Vbeta primers together with 13 Jbeta primers. Sequenced by immunoSEQ multiplex PCR; TCRdb stores in-frame clones only, minus some. The sample shows 65,000 to 90,000 clones, roughly 85% of them seen only once. This sample is drawn from a study of cytomegalovirus exposure and HLA in healthy donors. Germline CDR1 reads SGHDN; CDR2 reads FVKESK. There are 14 residues in the CDR3. V gave up 6 bases and J gave up 4 bases; unmatched junction bases: 5. General observations from the study: It was in a later analysis that TCR association rates were seen to vary by HLA locus, highest for DRB1 and lowest for HLA-C. A later analysis found common viral pathogens apparently linked to several of the most significant clusters.

The sequenced material came from PBMCs. The clonotype originates from a woman in her 30s in good health and CMV-seronegative. The J gene is TRBJ2-3, the V gene TRBV14; the match to TRBD2 covers 9 bases. The chain's CDR3 is CASSLGLASDTQYF. Written as DNA, the CDR3 is TGTGCCAGCAGTCTCGGACTAGCGTCAGATACGCAGTATTTT.